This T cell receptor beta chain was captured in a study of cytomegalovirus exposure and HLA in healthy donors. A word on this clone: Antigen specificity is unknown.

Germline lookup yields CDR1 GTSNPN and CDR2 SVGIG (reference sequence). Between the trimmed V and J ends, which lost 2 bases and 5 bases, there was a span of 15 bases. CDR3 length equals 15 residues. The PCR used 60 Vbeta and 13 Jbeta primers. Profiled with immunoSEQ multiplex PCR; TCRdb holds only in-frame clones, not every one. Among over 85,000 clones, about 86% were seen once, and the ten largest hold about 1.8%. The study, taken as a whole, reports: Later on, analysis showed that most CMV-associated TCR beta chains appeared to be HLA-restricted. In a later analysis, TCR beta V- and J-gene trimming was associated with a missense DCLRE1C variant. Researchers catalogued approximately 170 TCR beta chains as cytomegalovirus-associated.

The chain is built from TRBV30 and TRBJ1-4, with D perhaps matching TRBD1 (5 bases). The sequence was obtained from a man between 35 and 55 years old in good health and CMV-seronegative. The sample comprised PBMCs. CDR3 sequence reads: CAWSNGEQANEKLFF. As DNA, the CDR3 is TGTGCCTGGAGTAATGGGGAACAGGCCAATGAAAAACTGTTTTTT.